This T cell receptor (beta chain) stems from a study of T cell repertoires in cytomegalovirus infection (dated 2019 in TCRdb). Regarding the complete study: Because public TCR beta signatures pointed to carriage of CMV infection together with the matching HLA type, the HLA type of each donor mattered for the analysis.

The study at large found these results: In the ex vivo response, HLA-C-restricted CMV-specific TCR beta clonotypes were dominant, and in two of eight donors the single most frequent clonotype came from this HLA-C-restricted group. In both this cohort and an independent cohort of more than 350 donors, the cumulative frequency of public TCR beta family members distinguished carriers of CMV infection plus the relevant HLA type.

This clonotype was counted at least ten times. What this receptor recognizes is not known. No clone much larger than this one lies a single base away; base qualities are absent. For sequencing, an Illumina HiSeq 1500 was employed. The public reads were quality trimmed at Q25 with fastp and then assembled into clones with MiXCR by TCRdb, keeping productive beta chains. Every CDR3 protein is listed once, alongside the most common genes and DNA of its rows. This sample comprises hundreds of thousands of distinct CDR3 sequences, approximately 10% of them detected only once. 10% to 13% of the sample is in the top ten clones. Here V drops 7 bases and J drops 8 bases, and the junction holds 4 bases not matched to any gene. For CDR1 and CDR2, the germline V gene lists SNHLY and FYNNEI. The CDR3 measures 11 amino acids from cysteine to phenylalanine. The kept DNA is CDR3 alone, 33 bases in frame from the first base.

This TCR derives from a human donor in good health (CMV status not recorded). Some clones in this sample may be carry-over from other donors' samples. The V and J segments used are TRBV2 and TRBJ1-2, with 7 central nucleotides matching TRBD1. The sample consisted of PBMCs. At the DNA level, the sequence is TGTGCCAGCACCCAGGGGGGCGGCTACACCTTC. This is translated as CASTQGGGYTF. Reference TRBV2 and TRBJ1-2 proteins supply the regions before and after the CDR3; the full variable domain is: EPEVTQTPSHQVTQMGQEVILRCVPISNHLYFYWYRQILGQKVEFLVSFYNNEISEKSEIFDDQFSVERPDGSNFTLKIRSTKLEDSAMYFCASTQGGGYTFGSGTRLTVV.